Sequencing of this T cell receptor beta chain was carried out in a study of shared clonotypes between healthy human individuals. Background on the study: CD8 memory received one plate per donor, CD8 naive two, CD4 memory three and CD4 naive three.

This CDR3 region has 12 residues. CDR1 and CDR2 (germline): SEHNR, FQNEAQ (reference sequence). Between the trimmed V and J ends, which lost 3 bases and 9 bases, there was a span of 12 bases. Study-wide results and caveats: Estimated richness was generally greater in naive than memory subsets. Clonotype sharing across several donors was observed for around 4.8% of naive CD4 clonotypes.

Assay: immunoSEQ multiplex PCR; the TCRdb copy retains only in-frame clones and omits some. The data contain some 1,900,000 clones, about 95% of them seen just once; the ten biggest clones take up around 1.2%. On this clone itself: What it binds is unknown.

The naive CD8 subset, CD45RO-negative cells positively selected for CCR7, excluded terminally differentiated effector memory CD45RA+ cells. Every one of the donors was a Caucasian adult that lived in Nashville, Tennessee. V is TRBV7-9 and J is TRBJ2-7, with TRBD2 as a possible D gene (5 bases). The clonotype was recovered from a man aged 18 to 30 in good health. Sequenced material: naive CD8+ T cells sorted from blood. CDR3 DNA: TGTGCCAGCAGCTTCCAATACGAGGGGCAGTACTTC. It is translated as CASSFQYEGQYF.